The present T cell receptor beta chain was sequenced within a study of blood T cell repertoires in COVID-19. This CDR3 has 18 amino acids. V shed 0 bases and J 3 bases; nucleotides not matched to a gene: 13. Germline lookup yields CDR1 SGHNT and CDR2 YYREEE (reference sequence). TCRdb's table, derived via immunoSEQ multiplex PCR, lists solely in-frame clones and lacks some. The sample contains fewer than 250,000 clones, around 82% of which appear only once. This clone has at least ten counts. Sample: peripheral blood. V gene TRBV5-4 combines with J gene TRBJ2-3, with TRBD2 matching over 7 bases. This sequence originates from a woman in her 50s with acute or convalescent COVID-19. The CDR3 protein is CASSLDRGRERLTDTQYF. The CDR3 DNA sequence: TGTGCCAGCAGCTTGGATCGGGGGAGGGAGAGATTGACAGATACGCAGTATTTT.